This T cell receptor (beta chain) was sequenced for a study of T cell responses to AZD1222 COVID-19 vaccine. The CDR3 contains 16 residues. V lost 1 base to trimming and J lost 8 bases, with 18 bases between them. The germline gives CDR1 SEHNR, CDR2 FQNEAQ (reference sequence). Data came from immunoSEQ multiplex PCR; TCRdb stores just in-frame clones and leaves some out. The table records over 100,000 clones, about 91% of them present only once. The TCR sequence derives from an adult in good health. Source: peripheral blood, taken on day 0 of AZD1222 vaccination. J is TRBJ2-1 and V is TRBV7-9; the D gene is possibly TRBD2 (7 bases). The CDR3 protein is CASSLGSGGGRDEQFF. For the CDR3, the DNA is TGTGCCAGCAGCTTAGGTTCCGGGGGCGGGAGAGATGAGCAGTTCTTC.